These 7 T cell receptor beta chains were sequenced from one sample in a study of T cells in women clearing cervical HPV infection. Some clones are missing from TCRdb's copy, which holds only in-frame ones; the method was immunoSEQ multiplex PCR. The listing contains 25,000 to 35,000 clones. Sequenced sample: blood buffy coat. These receptors originate from a woman aged 18-70 years with a cervical HPV16 infection that either progressed to CIN3+ or cleared (not recorded which).

As regards this clone: Read coverage stops 3 residues before the CDR3 terminus; the germline J gene supplies the remainder. The rearrangement uses TRBV18 and TRBJ2-3; 8 positions agree with TRBD1. CDR1 and CDR2 (germline): KGHSH, LQKENI. This CDR3 has 14 residues. Incomplete CDR3 DNA: TGTGCCAGCTCATTAGGGACAGGCTCTGAGACG. Its translation is CASSLGTGSET. The whole CDR3 reads CASSLGTGSETQYF. Variable domain in full (rest from reference TRBV18 and TRBJ2-3): NAGVMQNPRHLVRRRGQEARLRCSPMKGHSHVYWYRQLPEEGLKFMVYLQKENIIDESGMPKERFSAEFPKEGPSILRIQQVVRGDSAAYFCASSLGTGSETQYFGPGTRLTVL.

As concerns this clone: The observed sequence ends 3 residues before the CDR3 terminus, with the missing tail filled in from the germline J gene. The chain employs TRBV13 and TRBJ2-3; 13 nucleotides agree with TRBD2. Germline loops: CDR1 PRHDT, CDR2 FYEKMQ (reference sequence). CDR3 size: 17 residues. With 1 base clipped from V and 2 bases from J, the junction kept 3 bases outside the gene matches. CDR3 protein: CASSLVGLAGTTDTQYF. The sequenced part of the CDR3 DNA is TGTGCCAGCAGCTTAGTGGGACTAGCGGGAACCACAGATACG.

Incomplete CDR3 DNA: TGCGCCAGCAGCTTGAGAGGGGATGAG. Its protein product is CASSLRGDE. The whole CDR3 sequence is CASSLRGDEQFF. V is TRBV5-1 and J is TRBJ2-1; D may be TRBD1 or TRBD2 (5 bases each). The read is 3 residues too short to cover the CDR3 end, so that end is filled in from the germline J gene. There are 12 residues in the CDR3. Germline values: CDR1 SGHRS, CDR2 YFSETQ. V was shortened by 1 base and J by 8 bases, with 7 bases between the two germline ends.

The sequenced part of the CDR3 DNA is TGTGCCTGGACCGATGCCGGGACAGCCAGCTATGGC. Translated, it gives CAWTDAGTASYG. The full CDR3 protein is CAWTDAGTASYGYTF. The chain couples TRBV30 to TRBJ1-2; 7 nucleotides align to TRBD1. The observed sequence ends 3 residues before the CDR3 terminus, with the missing tail filled in from the germline J gene. The CDR3 sequence is 15 residues long. Germline V gene data show CDR1 as GTSNPN and CDR2 as SVGIG (reference sequence). J was trimmed by 4 bases and V by 4 bases; bases with no gene match: 12.

In the case of this clone: From the germline J gene comes the end of the CDR3, since the read stops 3 residues before it. V usage is TRBV7-9 and J usage is TRBJ1-1; D is undetermined. Germline CDR1 reads SEHNR; CDR2 reads FQNEAQ (reference sequence). The CDR3 is 13 amino acids. V shed 1 base and J shed 7 bases, with 10 bases lying between them. The CDR3 spells CASSLDVKGEAFF. CDR3 bases read: TGTGCCAGCAGCTTAGATGTTAAGGGTGAA. The whole variable domain, filled in from reference TRBV7-9 and TRBJ1-1, reads DTGVSQNPRHKITKRGQNVTFRCDPISEHNRLYWYRQTLGQGPEFLTYFQNEAQLEKSRLLSDRFSAERPKGSFSTLEIQRTEQGDSAMYLCASSLDVKGEAFFGQGTRLTVV.

Points on this clone: The sequenced fragment ends 3 residues before the CDR3 boundary, so the rest is inferred from the germline J gene. The chain is built from TRBV19 and TRBJ2-7, with 9 bases matching TRBD2. The CDR3 is made up of 15 amino acids. With V trimmed by 4 bases and J by 2 bases, 6 bases remained unmatched. Germline CDR1 and CDR2: LNHDA and SQIVND (reference sequence). CDR3 amino acids: CASSTGGLAAYEQYF. The DNA read from the CDR3 is TGTGCCAGTAGTACGGGGGGACTAGCCGCCTACGAG.

About this clone itself: The read gets to within 3 residues of the CDR3 end, and the germline J gene fills in the rest. This chain uses TRBV20-1 with TRBJ1-2; perhaps TRBD1 as D (5 bases). Germline CDR1 is DFQATT and CDR2 is SNEGSKA (reference sequence). Trimming pared 7 bases from V and 3 bases from J, leaving 15 bases between. The CDR3 spans 13 residues. The covered CDR3 bases are TGCAGTGTGCGGACATGGATTGACTATGGC. Translation gives CSVRTWIDYG. The whole CDR3 protein is CSVRTWIDYGYTF.